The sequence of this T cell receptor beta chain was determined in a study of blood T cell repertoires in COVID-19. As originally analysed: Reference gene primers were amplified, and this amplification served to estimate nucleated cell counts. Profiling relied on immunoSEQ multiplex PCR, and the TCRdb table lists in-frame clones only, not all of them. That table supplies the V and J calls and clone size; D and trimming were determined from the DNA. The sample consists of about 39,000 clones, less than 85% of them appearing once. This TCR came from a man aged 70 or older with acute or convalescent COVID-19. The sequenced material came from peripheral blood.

The CDR3 coding sequence is TGTGCCAGTAGTTCCCGACAGGGGGCAGGAGAAAAACTGTTTTTT. Amino acid sequence: CASSSRQGAGEKLFF. This rearrangement joins TRBV19 to TRBJ1-4; TRBD1 aligns across 10 bases. Germline V gene lookup returns CDR1 LNHDA and CDR2 SQIVND (reference sequence). After removal of 5 bases from V and 8 bases from J, the junction contained 8 bases not matched to a gene. CDR3 length: 15 amino acids.